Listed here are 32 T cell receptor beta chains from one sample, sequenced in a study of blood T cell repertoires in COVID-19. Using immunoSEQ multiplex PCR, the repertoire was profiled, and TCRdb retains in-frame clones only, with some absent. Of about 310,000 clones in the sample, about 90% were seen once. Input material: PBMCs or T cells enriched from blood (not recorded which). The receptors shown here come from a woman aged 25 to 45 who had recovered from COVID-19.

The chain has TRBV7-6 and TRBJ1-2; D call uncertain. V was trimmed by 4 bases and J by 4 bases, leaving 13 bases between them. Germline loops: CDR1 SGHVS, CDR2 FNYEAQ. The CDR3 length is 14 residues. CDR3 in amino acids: CASSSTLTGYGYTF. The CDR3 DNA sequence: TGTGCCAGCAGCTCGACTCTAACGGGCTATGGCTACACCTTC.

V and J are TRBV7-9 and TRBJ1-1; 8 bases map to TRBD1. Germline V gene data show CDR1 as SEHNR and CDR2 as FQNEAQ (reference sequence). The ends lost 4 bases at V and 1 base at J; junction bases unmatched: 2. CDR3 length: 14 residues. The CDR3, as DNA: TGTGCCAGCAGCTCGACAGGGGAGAACACTGAAGCTTTCTTT. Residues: CASSSTGENTEAFF.

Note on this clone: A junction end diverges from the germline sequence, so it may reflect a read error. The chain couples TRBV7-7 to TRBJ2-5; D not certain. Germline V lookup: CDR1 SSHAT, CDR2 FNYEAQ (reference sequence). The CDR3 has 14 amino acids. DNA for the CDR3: TGTGCTAGCAGCCCCGCCCGGGTGCGAGAGACCCAGTACTTC. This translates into CASSPARVRETQYF. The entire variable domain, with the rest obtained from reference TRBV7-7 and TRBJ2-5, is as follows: GAGVSQSPRYKVTKRGQDVTLRCDPISSHATLYWYQQALGQGPEFLTYFNYEAQPDKSGLPSDRFSAERPEGSISTLTIQRTEQRDSAMYRCASSPARVRETQYFGPGTRLLVL.

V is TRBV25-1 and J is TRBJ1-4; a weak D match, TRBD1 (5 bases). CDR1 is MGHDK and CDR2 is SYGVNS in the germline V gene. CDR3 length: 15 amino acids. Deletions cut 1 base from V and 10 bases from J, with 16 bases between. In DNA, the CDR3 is TGTGCCAGCAGTGAATCATCAGCCGGAAGGGGAAAACTGTTTTTT. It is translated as CASSESSAGRGKLFF.

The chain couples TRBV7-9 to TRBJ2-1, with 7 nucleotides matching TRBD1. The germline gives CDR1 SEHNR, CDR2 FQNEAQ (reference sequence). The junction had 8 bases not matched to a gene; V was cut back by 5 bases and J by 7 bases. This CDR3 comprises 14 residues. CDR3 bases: TGTGCCAGCAGCCTAACAGGGGTCACAAATGAGCAGTTCTTC. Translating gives CASSLTGVTNEQFF.

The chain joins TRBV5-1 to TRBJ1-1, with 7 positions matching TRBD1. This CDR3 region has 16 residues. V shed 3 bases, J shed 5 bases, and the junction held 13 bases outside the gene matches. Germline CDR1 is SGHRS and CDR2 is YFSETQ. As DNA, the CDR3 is TGCGCCAGCAGCTGGCCCCGACAGGGCGCCCAGACTGAAGCTTTCTTT. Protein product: CASSWPRQGAQTEAFF.

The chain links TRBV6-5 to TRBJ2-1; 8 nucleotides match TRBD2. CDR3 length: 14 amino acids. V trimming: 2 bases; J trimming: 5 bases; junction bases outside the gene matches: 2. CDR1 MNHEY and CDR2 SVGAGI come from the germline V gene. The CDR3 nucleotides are TGTGCCAGCAGTTACGGACTAGCCAACAATGAGCAGTTCTTC. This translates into CASSYGLANNEQFF.

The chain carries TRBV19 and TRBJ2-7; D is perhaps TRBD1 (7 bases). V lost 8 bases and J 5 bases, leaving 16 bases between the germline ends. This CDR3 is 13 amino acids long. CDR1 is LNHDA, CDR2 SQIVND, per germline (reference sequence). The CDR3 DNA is TGTGCCAGTGGTTTCCAGGGGGGAAACGAGCAGTACTTC. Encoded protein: CASGFQGGNEQYF.

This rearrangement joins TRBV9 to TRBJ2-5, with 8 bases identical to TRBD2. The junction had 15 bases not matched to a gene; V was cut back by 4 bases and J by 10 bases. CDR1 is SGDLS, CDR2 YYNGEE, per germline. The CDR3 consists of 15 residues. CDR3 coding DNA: TGTGCCAGCAGCCCCCGAGCGGGAGCCTATCTGGGCCAGTACTTC. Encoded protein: CASSPRAGAYLGQYF.

DNA for the CDR3: TGTGCCAGCAGCTTTACTAGCGGGCCCCGGGGAAACATTCAGTACTTC. Protein sequence: CASSFTSGPRGNIQYF. The J gene is TRBJ2-4, the V gene TRBV7-2; 9 positions agree with TRBD2. Germline values: CDR1 SGHTA, CDR2 FQGNSA. Losses at the gene ends were 3 bases for V and 6 bases for J; bases not matched to a gene: 9. The CDR3 loop spans 16 amino acids.

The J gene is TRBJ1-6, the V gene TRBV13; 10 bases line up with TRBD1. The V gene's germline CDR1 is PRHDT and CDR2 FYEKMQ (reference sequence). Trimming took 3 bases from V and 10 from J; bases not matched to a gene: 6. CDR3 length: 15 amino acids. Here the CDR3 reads CASSFRTGGESPLHF. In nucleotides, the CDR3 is TGTGCCAGCAGCTTTAGGACAGGGGGGGAATCACCCCTCCACTTT.

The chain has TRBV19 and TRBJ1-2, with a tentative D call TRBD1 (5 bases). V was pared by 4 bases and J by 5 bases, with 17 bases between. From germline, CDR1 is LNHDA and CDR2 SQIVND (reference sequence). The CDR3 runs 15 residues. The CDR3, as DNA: TGTGCCAGTAGTACCCGTTCCGACAGTCTTTATGGCTACACCTTC. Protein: CASSTRSDSLYGYTF.

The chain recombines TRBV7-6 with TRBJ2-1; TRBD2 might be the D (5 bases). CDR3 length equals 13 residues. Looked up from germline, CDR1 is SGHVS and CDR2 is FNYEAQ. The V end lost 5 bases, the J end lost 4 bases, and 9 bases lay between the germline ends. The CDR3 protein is CASSPLAYNEQFF. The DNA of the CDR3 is TGTGCCAGCAGCCCTTTAGCGTACAATGAGCAGTTCTTC.

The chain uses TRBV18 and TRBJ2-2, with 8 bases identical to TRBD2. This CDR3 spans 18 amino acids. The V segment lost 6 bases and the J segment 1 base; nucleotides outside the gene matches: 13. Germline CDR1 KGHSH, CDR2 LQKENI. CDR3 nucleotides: TGTGCCAGCTCGTCTCAAAATCCGGGACTAGGGAACACCGGGGAGCTGTTTTTT. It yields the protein CASSSQNPGLGNTGELFF.

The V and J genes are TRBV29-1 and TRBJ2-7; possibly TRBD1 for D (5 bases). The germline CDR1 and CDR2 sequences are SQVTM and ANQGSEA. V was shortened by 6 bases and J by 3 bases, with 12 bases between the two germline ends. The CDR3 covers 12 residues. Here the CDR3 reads CSVGHFFYEQYF. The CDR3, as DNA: TGCAGCGTAGGACACTTTTTCTACGAGCAGTACTTC.

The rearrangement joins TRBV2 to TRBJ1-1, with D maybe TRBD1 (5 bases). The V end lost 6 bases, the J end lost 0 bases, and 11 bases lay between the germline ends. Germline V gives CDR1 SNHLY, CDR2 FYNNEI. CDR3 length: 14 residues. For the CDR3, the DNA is TGTGCCAGCAGCCCCGGGGGGGTGAACACTGAAGCTTTCTTT. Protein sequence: CASSPGGVNTEAFF.

CDR3 region: CATTATSGSTQYF. CDR3 coding DNA: TGTGCCACCACCGCGACTAGCGGGAGCACCCAGTACTTC. The genes are TRBV24-1 and TRBJ2-5, with 12 bases that match TRBD2. The junction had 5 bases not matched to a gene; V was cut back by 8 bases and J by 8 bases. Per germline, CDR1 KGHDR and CDR2 SFDVKD. The CDR3 totals 13 residues.

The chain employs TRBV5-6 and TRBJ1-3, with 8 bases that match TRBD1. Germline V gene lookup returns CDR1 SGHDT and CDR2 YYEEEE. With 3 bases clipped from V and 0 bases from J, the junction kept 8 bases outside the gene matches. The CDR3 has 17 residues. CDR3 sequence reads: CASSYGTGLLSGNTIYF. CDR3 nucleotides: TGTGCCAGCAGCTACGGGACAGGTCTCCTCTCTGGAAACACCATATATTTT.

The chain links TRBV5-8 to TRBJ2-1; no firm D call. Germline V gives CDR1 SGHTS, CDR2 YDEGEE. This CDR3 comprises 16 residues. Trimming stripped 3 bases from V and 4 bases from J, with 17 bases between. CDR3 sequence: CASSSWSSGPYNEQFF. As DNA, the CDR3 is TGTGCCAGCAGCTCCTGGTCGAGTGGGCCTTACAATGAGCAGTTCTTC.

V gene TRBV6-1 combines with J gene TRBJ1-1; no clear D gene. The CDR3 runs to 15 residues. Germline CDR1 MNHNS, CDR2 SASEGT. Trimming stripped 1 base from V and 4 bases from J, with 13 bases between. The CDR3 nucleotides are TGTGCCAGCAGTGAAGATGGTAGGAGGGCCACTGAAGCTTTCTTT. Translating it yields CASSEDGRRATEAFF.

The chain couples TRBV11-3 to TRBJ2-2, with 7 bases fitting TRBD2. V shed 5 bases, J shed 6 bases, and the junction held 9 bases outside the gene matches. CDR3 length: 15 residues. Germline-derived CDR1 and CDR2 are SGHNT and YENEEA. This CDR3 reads CASSPRGGSAGELFF. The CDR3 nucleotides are TGTGCCAGCAGCCCTCGGGGCGGGAGCGCCGGGGAGCTGTTTTTT.

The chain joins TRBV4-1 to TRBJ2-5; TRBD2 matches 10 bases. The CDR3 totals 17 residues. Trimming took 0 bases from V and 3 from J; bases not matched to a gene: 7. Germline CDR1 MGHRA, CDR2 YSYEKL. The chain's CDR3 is CASSQDTGLADKETQYF. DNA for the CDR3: TGCGCCAGCAGCCAAGATACAGGACTAGCGGATAAAGAGACCCAGTACTTC.

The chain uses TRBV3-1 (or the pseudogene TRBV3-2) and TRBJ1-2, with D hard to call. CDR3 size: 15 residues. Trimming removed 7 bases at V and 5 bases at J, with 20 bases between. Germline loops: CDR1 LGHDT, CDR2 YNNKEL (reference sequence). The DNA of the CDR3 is TGTGCCAGCAATGATGTGAGGCGTCGGTTTTATGGCTACACCTTC. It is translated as CASNDVRRRFYGYTF.

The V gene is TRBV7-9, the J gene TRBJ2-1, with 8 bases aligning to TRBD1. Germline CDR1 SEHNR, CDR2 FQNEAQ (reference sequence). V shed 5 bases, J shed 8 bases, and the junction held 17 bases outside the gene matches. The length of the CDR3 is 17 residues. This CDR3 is CASSPRLRDRSLDEQFF. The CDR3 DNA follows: TGTGCCAGCAGCCCTCGGCTCCGGGACAGGTCCTTAGATGAGCAGTTCTTC.

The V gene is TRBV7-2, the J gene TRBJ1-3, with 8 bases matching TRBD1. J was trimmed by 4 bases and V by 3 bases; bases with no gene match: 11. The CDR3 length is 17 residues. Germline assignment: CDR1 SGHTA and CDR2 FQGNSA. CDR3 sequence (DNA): TGTGCCAGCAGCTTGAGAAAGACAGGGGAGTACGGAAACACCATATATTTT. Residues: CASSLRKTGEYGNTIYF.

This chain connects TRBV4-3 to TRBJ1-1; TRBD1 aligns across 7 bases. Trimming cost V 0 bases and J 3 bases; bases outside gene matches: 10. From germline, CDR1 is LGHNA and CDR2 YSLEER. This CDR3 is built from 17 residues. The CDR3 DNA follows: TGCGCCAGCAGCCAAGACCGGACCTTAGGGACAGACACTGAAGCTTTCTTT. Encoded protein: CASSQDRTLGTDTEAFF.

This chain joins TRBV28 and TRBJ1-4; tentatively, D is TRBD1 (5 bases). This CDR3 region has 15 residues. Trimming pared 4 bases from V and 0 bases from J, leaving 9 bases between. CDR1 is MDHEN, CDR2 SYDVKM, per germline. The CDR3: CASSSPGATNEKLFF. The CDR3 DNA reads TGTGCCAGCAGTTCCCCGGGGGCAACTAATGAAAAACTGTTTTTT.

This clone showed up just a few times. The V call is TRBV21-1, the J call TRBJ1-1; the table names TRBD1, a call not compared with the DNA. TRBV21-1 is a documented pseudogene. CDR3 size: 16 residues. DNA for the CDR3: TGTGCCAGCAGCCCCCCCGACAGGGGCGAGAACACTGAAGCTTTCTTT. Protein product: CASSPPDRGENTEAFF.

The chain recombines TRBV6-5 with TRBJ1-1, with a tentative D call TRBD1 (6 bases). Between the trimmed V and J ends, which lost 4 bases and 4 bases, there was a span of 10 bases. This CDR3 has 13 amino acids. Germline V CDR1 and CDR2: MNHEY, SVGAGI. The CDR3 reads CASSFPGVTEAFF. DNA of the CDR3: TGTGCCAGCAGTTTCCCAGGGGTCACTGAAGCTTTCTTT.

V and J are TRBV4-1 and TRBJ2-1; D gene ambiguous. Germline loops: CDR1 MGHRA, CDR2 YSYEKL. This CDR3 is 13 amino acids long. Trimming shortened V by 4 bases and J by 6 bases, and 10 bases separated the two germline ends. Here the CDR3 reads CASSLTVVNEQFF. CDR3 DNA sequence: TGCGCCAGCAGCCTTACAGTCGTCAATGAGCAGTTCTTC.

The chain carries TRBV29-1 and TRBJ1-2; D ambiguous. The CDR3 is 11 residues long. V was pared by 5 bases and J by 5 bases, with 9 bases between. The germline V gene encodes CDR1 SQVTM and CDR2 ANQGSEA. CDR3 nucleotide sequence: TGCAGCGTTCGGAGTACTTATGGCTACACCTTC. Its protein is CSVRSTYGYTF.

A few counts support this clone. CDR3 sequence: CASSLGRLGTEAFF. As DNA, the CDR3 is TGTGCCAGCAGCTTAGGCAGACTCGGCACTGAAGCTTTCTTT. V and J are TRBV7-2 and TRBJ1-1; D call uncertain. Germline CDR1 and CDR2: SGHTA and FQGNSA. V shed 1 base and J shed 4 bases, with 10 bases lying between them. The CDR3 is 14 amino acids.